This T cell receptor (beta chain) was documented in a study of healthy donors' naive CD4 and CD8 T cells. The CDR3 runs to 11 residues. Germline V gene lookup returns CDR1 LNHDA and CDR2 SQIVND (reference sequence). The junction had 3 bases not matched to a gene; V was cut back by 6 bases and J by 8 bases. TCR libraries were built from 400 to 650 ng of total RNA by linear amplification. In TCRdb, the reads were re-called with MiXCR into one record per CDR3 protein. This sample yields 150,000 to 200,000 distinct CDR3 sequences, of which 65% to 75% are seen a single time; 2.3% belongs to the top ten. Naive CD4+ cells were sorted as CD4+CD8-CD45RO-CD45RA+; naive CD8+ as CD8+CD4-CD45RA+CD27bright.

This TCR was sampled from a pool of human donors in good health; the sample pools cells from several healthy donors. The chain uses TRBV19 and TRBJ1-1, with 7 nucleotides matching TRBD1. The sequencing sample was made of naive CD4+ and CD8+ T cells sorted from blood, pooled from several donors. In DNA form, the CDR3 reads TGTGCCAGTAGAGGGACAGTCGAAGCTTTCTTT. Encoded protein: CASRGTVEAFF.